This T cell receptor beta chain was obtained from a study of T cell repertoires in cytomegalovirus infection. Turning to the study itself: An indication of both CMV infection and matching HLA type came from public TCR beta signatures. Study-wide points: People with CMV and the relevant HLA were identified by cumulative public TCR beta family frequency. HLA-C-restricted CMV clonotypes gave the most frequent clonotype in two of eight donors.

About this clonotype: Its specificity is not known. A read error is likely, as this CDR3 ends without the conserved phenylalanine or tryptophan.

TCRdb re-called the reads through MiXCR, storing one row per CDR3 protein. This table has 250,000 to 300,000 distinct CDR3 sequences, about 26% appearing once. This TCR was recovered from a human donor in good health (CMV status not recorded). Some clones in this sample may be carry-over from other donors' samples. The sample taken for sequencing was PBMCs.

CDR3 amino acids: CASSRPSTGAKNIQYL. The CDR3, as DNA: TGTGCCAGCAGCAGACCTTCTACAGGGGCCAAAAACATTCAGTACCTC. The chain is built from TRBV6-1 and TRBJ2-4, with D perhaps matching TRBD1 (6 bases). Trimming stripped 6 bases from V and 1 base from J, with 16 bases between. The length of the CDR3 is 16 residues. CDR1 is MNHNS, CDR2 SASEGT, per germline.